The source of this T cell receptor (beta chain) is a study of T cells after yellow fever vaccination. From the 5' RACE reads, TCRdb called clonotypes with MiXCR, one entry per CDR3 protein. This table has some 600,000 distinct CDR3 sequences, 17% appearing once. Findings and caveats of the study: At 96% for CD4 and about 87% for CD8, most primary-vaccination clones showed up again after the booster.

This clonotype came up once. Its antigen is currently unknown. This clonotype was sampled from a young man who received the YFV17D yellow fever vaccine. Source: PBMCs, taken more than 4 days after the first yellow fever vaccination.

CDR3 in amino acids: CASSQRGGGHQPQHF. The DNA for the CDR3 is TGCGCCAGCAGCCAAAGGGGGGGGGGCCATCAGCCCCAGCATTTT. This chain joins TRBV4-1 and TRBJ1-5, with D perhaps TRBD1 (6 bases). This CDR3 is 15 amino acids long. Germline-derived CDR1 and CDR2 are MGHRA and YSYEKL. The ends were cut back, 2 bases at V and 5 bases at J, with 13 bases in the middle.